The rows below give T cell receptor beta chains drawn from one sample of a study of blood T cell repertoires in COVID-19. The protocol was immunoSEQ multiplex PCR, while the TCRdb copy is restricted to in-frame clones and leaves out a portion. The profile shows about 130,000 clones, approximately 82% of them singletons. The sample was peripheral blood. The receptors shown here come from a man aged 55 to 69 who had recovered from COVID-19. Both conserved end residues are part of each CDR3. D genes are given only for firm matches. Part of the rows lack a size; the others show once, few, many or a class for expanded clones.

d_call,clone_size,v_call,j_call,cdr3_nt,cdr3_aa
NA,NA,TRBV19,TRBJ1-5,TGTGCCAGTAGCCCTCCGGCAGGGAGGAATCAGCCCCAGCATTTT,CASSPPAGRNQPQHF
TRBD2,NA,TRBV7-8,TRBJ2-1,TGTGCCAGCAGCACTGGGACTAGCGGGAATGAGCAGTTCTTC,CASSTGTSGNEQFF
TRBD2,NA,TRBV6-1,TRBJ2-7,TGTGCCAGCAGTGGAACCCAACTAGCGGGAAGCTACGAGCAGTACTTC,CASSGTQLAGSYEQYF
NA,NA,TRBV9,TRBJ1-3,TGTGCCAGCACCACAGGGTCTGGCTCTGGAAACACCATATATTTT,CASTTGSGSGNTIYF
NA,NA,TRBV14,TRBJ1-1,TGTGCCAGCAGCTTTGAGGCGAACACTGAAGCTTTCTTT,CASSFEANTEAFF
NA,NA,TRBV5-1,TRBJ2-6,TGCGCCAGCAGGGAGGACGAGAGCTCTGGGGCCAACGTCCTGACTTTC,CASREDESSGANVLTF
TRBD1,NA,TRBV2,TRBJ2-5,TGTGCCAGCAGTGGGGACAGGGGGCGGGAGACCCAGTACTTC,CASSGDRGRETQYF
NA,NA,TRBV7-2,TRBJ2-7,TGTGCCAGCAGCTTAATTGGGCACTACGAGCAGTACTTC,CASSLIGHYEQYF
TRBD2,NA,TRBV3-1/TRBV3-2,TRBJ2-3,TGTGCCAGCGAGGCGGGAGGGACAGATACGCAGTATTTT,CASEAGGTDTQYF
NA,few,TRBV5-4,TRBJ1-1,TGTGCCAGCAGCGCCTTCACAGGCGACACTGAAGCTTTCTTT,CASSAFTGDTEAFF
NA,NA,TRBV29-1,TRBJ2-1,TGCAGCGCCCCGGGCGGGGCAGGGTCCTACAATGAGCAGTTCTTC,CSAPGGAGSYNEQFF
TRBD2,NA,TRBV11-2,TRBJ2-4,TGTGCCAGCAGTCCTATAGCGGGAGGGCGGAGCAAAAACATTCAGTACTTC,CASSPIAGGRSKNIQYF
TRBD1,NA,TRBV6-2/TRBV6-3,TRBJ2-5,TGTGCCAGCAGTTACGAGGCCACAGGGGGCGAGACCCAGTACTTC,CASSYEATGGETQYF
TRBD1,NA,TRBV24-1,TRBJ2-3,TGTGCCACCAGTGGGGATCCCGGGACAGTCAAGGCGGATACGCAGTATTTT,CATSGDPGTVKADTQYF
TRBD2,NA,TRBV10-1,TRBJ2-5,TGCGCCAGCAGTGAGCTGGCGGGAGGGCAAGAGACCCAGTACTTC,CASSELAGGQETQYF
NA,NA,TRBV5-6,TRBJ1-2,TGTGCCAGCAGCTTCCAGGGCAGTAACTATGGCTACACCTTC,CASSFQGSNYGYTF
NA,NA,TRBV19,TRBJ2-4,TGTGCCAGTAGTGACCGACTAGGGGACATTCAGTACTTC,CASSDRLGDIQYF
TRBD1,NA,TRBV4-1,TRBJ2-3,TGCGCCAGCAGCCAAGGGACAGGGGACACAGATACGCAGTATTTT,CASSQGTGDTDTQYF
TRBD2,NA,TRBV30,TRBJ2-3,TGTGCCTGGAGTGCCTCAAGCGGGAAGAAGGCAGATACGCAGTATTTT,CAWSASSGKKADTQYF
TRBD1,NA,TRBV27,TRBJ2-5,TGTGCCAGCAGTTTATCGGGGACAGAGCAAGAGACCCAGTACTTC,CASSLSGTEQETQYF
TRBD1,NA,TRBV7-3,TRBJ2-1,TGTGCCAGCAGCTTACTCGGGACAGGGAAGGCCAATGAGCAGTTCTTC,CASSLLGTGKANEQFF
TRBD1,once,TRBV2,TRBJ2-3,TGTGCCAGCAGAGGGGACAGGGGAACAGATACGCAGTATTTT,CASRGDRGTDTQYF
TRBD1,NA,TRBV4-3,TRBJ2-7,TGCGCCAGCAGCGCTGGACAGGGCCTGTTGTACGAGCAGTACTTC,CASSAGQGLLYEQYF
NA,few,TRBV14,TRBJ1-2,TGTGCCAGCAGCCTTTCCCTTACTAACTATGGCTACACCTTC,CASSLSLTNYGYTF
NA,once,TRBV28,TRBJ1-2,TGTGCCAGCAGTTTCGACAGTTATGGCTACACCTTC,CASSFDSYGYTF
TRBD1,NA,TRBV25-1,TRBJ1-2,TGTGCCAGCAGTGATTTGACAGGGGGCTCTATCTATGGCTACACCTTC,CASSDLTGGSIYGYTF
TRBD2,NA,TRBV5-4,TRBJ2-1,TGTGCCAGCAGCCCCGGTTCTAGCGGGGGGACGGGAAATGAGCAGTTCTTC,CASSPGSSGGTGNEQFF
TRBD2,NA,TRBV19,TRBJ2-5,TGTGCCAGTAGTATCTCCAGCGGGAGGGCGGCAGAGACCCAGTACTTC,CASSISSGRAAETQYF
TRBD1,NA,TRBV7-2,TRBJ2-7,TGTGCCAGCAGCAACCGACAGGGAGCCTACGAGCAGTACTTC,CASSNRQGAYEQYF
NA,NA,TRBV6-5,TRBJ2-5,TGTGCCAGCAGTCGCCCGGGGGGCGCAGGGGAGACCCAGTACTTC,CASSRPGGAGETQYF
NA,NA,TRBV20-1,TRBJ2-3,TGCAGTGCCCGATCCCCTCCCGGGCAGTATTTT,CSARSPPGQYF
NA,NA,TRBV5-1,TRBJ2-1,TGCGCCAGCAGCTTTACAGGGTACAATGAGCAGTTCTTC,CASSFTGYNEQFF
TRBD1,NA,TRBV19,TRBJ1-1,TGTGCCAGTAGTAGCCGACAGGGGAGGATGAACACTGAAGCTTTCTTT,CASSSRQGRMNTEAFF
TRBD2,once,TRBV3-1/TRBV3-2,TRBJ2-7,TGTGCCAGCAGCAAAACGGACTTCGGCGGGGGGGCAAGGCCCTACGAGCAGTACTTC,CASSKTDFGGGARPYEQYF
TRBD1,NA,TRBV28,TRBJ1-2,TGTGCCAGCAGTTTAGCGACAGGGGAAATCTATGGCTACACCTTC,CASSLATGEIYGYTF
NA,NA,TRBV5-1,TRBJ2-5,TGCGCCAGCAGCTCCCAGATGTACCAAGAGACCCAGTACTTC,CASSSQMYQETQYF
TRBD2,NA,TRBV7-2,TRBJ2-5,TGTGCCAGCAGCTCGGCAACTAGCGGGGGGCCCCAGACCCAGTACTTC,CASSSATSGGPQTQYF
NA,many,TRBV5-4,TRBJ1-1,TGTGCCAGCAGCTTGGTACGACAGATGAACACTGAAGCTTTCTTT,CASSLVRQMNTEAFF
NA,few,TRBV18,TRBJ1-2,TGTGCCAGCTCTCTGACAACAGGGCCTGATTCTAACTATGGCTACACCTTC,CASSLTTGPDSNYGYTF
NA,few,TRBV29-1,TRBJ1-2,TGCAGCGTTGGGGCCGGATACTATGGCTACACCTTC,CSVGAGYYGYTF
TRBD1,NA,TRBV7-2,TRBJ1-2,TGTGCCAGCAGCACCGGACAGGGGGTGAACTATGGCTACACCTTC,CASSTGQGVNYGYTF
TRBD2,NA,TRBV29-1,TRBJ2-3,TGCAGCGACCGGGAGGGAGGAGATACGCAGTATTTT,CSDREGGDTQYF
NA,NA,TRBV5-6,TRBJ1-4,TGTGCCAGCAGCTCAGCCGACATGGCTCTAACTAATGAAAAACTGTTTTTT,CASSSADMALTNEKLFF
NA,once,TRBV6-5,TRBJ1-1,TGTGCCAGCAGTTACGGAGGAACTGAAGCTTTCTTT,CASSYGGTEAFF
NA,NA,TRBV19,TRBJ1-1,TGTGCCAGTAGTAATAGACGGGACACTGAAGCTTTCTTT,CASSNRRDTEAFF
TRBD1,NA,TRBV5-1,TRBJ1-6,TGCGCCAGCAGCTGGACAGGAGAGGATTCACCCCTCCACTTT,CASSWTGEDSPLHF